The 4 T cell receptor beta chains below all came from one sample that was sequenced in a study of PD-1 blockade in classical Hodgkin lymphoma. Assay used: immunoSEQ multiplex PCR; TCRdb lists only in-frame clones, some missing. This sample has 42,000 or so clones, with about 88% found just once. All the patients suffered relapse after autologous stem cell transplantation, and brentuximab vedotin exposure differed. This specimen consisted of peripheral blood mononuclear cells (PBMCs), obtained before the second cycle of nivolumab. These receptor sequences come from a human donor with classical Hodgkin lymphoma.

V gene TRBV7-9 combines with J gene TRBJ2-5, with no clear D. Per the germline V gene, CDR1 is SEHNR and CDR2 is FQNEAQ (reference sequence). The V gene lost 5 bases and the J gene lost 5 bases, with 9 bases spanning the gap. The CDR3 is made up of 12 amino acids. The CDR3 coding sequence is TGTGCCAGCAGCCCGAACGGGGAGACCCAGTACTTC. Protein sequence: CASSPNGETQYF.

This clone was picked up one time. The V gene is TRBV6-5, the J gene TRBJ2-5; tentatively, D is TRBD2 (6 bases). Germline CDR1 reads MNHEY; CDR2 reads SVGAGI. The length of the CDR3 is 13 residues. Trimming shortened V by 6 bases and J by 5 bases, and 13 bases separated the two germline ends. CDR3 sequence reads: CASSREIWETQYF. CDR3 sequence (DNA): TGTGCCAGCAGCCGGGAGATATGGGAGACCCAGTACTTC.

V and J are TRBV11-3 and TRBJ1-1, with D perhaps matching TRBD1 (5 bases). CDR3 length: 12 amino acids. Per germline, CDR1 SGHNT and CDR2 YENEEA. V lost 6 bases to trimming and J lost 5 bases, with 10 bases between them. CDR3 sequence reads: CASSSQGTEAFF. DNA for the CDR3: TGTGCCAGCAGTTCCCAGGGAACTGAAGCTTTCTTT.

This clone appeared a few times. The chain joins TRBV4-1 to TRBJ2-2, with D perhaps matching TRBD2 (6 bases). Trimming stripped 1 base from V and 1 base from J, with 13 bases between. The CDR3 length is 17 residues. In germline, CDR1 is MGHRA, CDR2 YSYEKL. CDR3 in DNA: TGCGCCAGCAGCCAAGTGAGGGACTCCATGAACACCGGGGAGCTGTTTTTT. It yields the protein CASSQVRDSMNTGELFF.